This T cell receptor (beta chain) was found in a study of yellow fever vaccine responses in identical twins. The CDR3 totals 13 residues. The germline CDR1 and CDR2 sequences are PRHDT and FYEKMQ (reference sequence). With 0 bases removed from V and 3 bases from J, the gap between germline ends came to 6 bases. TCRdb itself ran the RT-PCR reads through MiXCR, one entry per CDR3 protein. The table shows several thousand distinct CDR3 sequences, with 65% to 85% occurring only once. Study conclusions and caveats: Twins' vaccine T cell response reportedly seemed partly convergent, partly personalized.

About this clonotype: The antigen is undetermined.

This sequence was found in a woman between 18 and 29 years old who received the yellow fever vaccine. V is TRBV13 and J is TRBJ2-7, with D perhaps TRBD1 (5 bases). Sample: T cells from blood (PBMCs), unsorted or a sorted subset (not recorded which), taken before or after yellow fever vaccination (not recorded which). CDR3: CASSLGQGYEQYF. The CDR3, as DNA: TGTGCCAGCAGCTTAGGGCAGGGCTACGAGCAGTACTTC.